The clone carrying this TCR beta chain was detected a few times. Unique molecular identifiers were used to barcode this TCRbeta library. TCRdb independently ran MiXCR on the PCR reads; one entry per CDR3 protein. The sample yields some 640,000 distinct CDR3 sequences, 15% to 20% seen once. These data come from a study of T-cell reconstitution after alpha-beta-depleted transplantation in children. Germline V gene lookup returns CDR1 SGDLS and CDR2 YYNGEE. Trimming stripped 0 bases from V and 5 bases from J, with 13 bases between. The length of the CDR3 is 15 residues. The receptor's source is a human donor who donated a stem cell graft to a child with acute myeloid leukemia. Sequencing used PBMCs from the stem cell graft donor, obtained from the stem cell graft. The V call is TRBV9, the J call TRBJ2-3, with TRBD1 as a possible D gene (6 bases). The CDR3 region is CASSVAGGAGDTQYF. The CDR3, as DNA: TGTGCCAGCAGCGTAGCTGGGGGCGCAGGAGATACGCAGTATTTT.